Shown below are 4 T cell receptor beta chains from a single sample sequenced in a study of T cell responses to AZD1222 COVID-19 vaccine. Produced via immunoSEQ multiplex PCR; TCRdb's table is partial and in-frame only. Of tens of thousands of clones in the sample, 86% were seen once. The starting material was peripheral blood, obtained 28 days after the second AZD1222 dose. These TCRs come from an adult who received the AZD1222 COVID-19 vaccine.

This clone was detected only once. The CDR3 spells CANGRGGSGQPQHF. DNA for the CDR3: TGTGCCAACGGCAGGGGTGGCTCTGGTCAGCCCCAGCATTTT. The chain employs TRBV28 and TRBJ1-5; perhaps TRBD1 as D (6 bases). Germline V gene data show CDR1 as MDHEN and CDR2 as SYDVKM. The CDR3 totals 14 residues. V lost 10 bases and J 6 bases, leaving 19 bases between the germline ends. The full variable domain, its missing parts supplied by reference TRBV28 and TRBJ1-5, is DVKVTQSSRYLVKRTGEKVFLECVQDMDHENMFWYRQDPGLGLRLIYFSYDVKMKEKGDIPEGYSVSREKKERFSLILESASTNQTSMYLCANGRGGSGQPQHFGDGTRLSIL.

The chain carries TRBV11-2 and TRBJ2-7; the D call may be TRBD1 or TRBD2 (5 bases each). Deletions cut 0 bases from V and 7 bases from J, with 16 bases between. CDR3 size: 15 residues. Germline V CDR1 and CDR2: SGHAT, FQNNGV. The CDR3 bases are TGTGCCAGCAGCTTAGAGAGGGTTGGCTGGGGGGAGCAGTACTTC. The encoded protein is CASSLERVGWGEQYF.

The rearrangement links TRBV5-1 to TRBJ2-1; TRBD1 aligns across 7 bases. Losses at the gene ends were 2 bases for V and 5 bases for J; bases not matched to a gene: 7. Germline assignment: CDR1 SGHRS and CDR2 YFSETQ. CDR3 length equals 15 residues. The CDR3 nucleotides are TGCGCCAGCAGCTTAGGGGACAGCGATAACAATGAGCAGTTCTTC. Encoded protein: CASSLGDSDNNEQFF.

This clone appeared a single time. This chain connects TRBV5-1 to TRBJ2-2; D is perhaps TRBD1 or TRBD2 (6 bases each). The V and J ends lost 1 base and 4 bases respectively, with 11 bases between them. This CDR3 region has 15 residues. Per the germline V gene, CDR1 is SGHRS and CDR2 is YFSETQ. CDR3 coding DNA: TGCGCCAGCAGCTTGCGACAGGAGGGCACCGGGGAGCTGTTTTTT. Residues: CASSLRQEGTGELFF. Full variable domain (remainder filled in from reference TRBV5-1 and TRBJ2-2): KAGVTQTPRYLIKTRGQQVTLSCSPISGHRSVSWYQQTPGQGLQFLFEYFSETQRNKGNFPGRFSGRQFSNSRSEMNVSTLELGDSALYLCASSLRQEGTGELFFGEGSRLTVL.